The 4 T cell receptor beta chains below were found in one sample sequenced in a study of OX40 agonist ivuxolimab in advanced cancers. Measured with immunoSEQ multiplex PCR; TCRdb has only the in-frame clones, and not every one. There are about 53,000 clones in the sample; about four fifths occur only once, and approximately 4.6% lies in the top ten. The input for sequencing was CD4+ or CD8+ T cells sorted from blood, taken in a trial of the OX40 agonist ivuxolimab. These receptors were taken from an adult with an advanced solid tumor such as melanoma, head and neck, liver or kidney cancer.

This clone was seen many times. The chain uses TRBV11-3 and TRBJ2-7, with D perhaps matching TRBD2 (5 bases). V lost 1 base, J lost 7 bases, and 17 bases lay in between. In germline, CDR1 is SGHNT, CDR2 YENEEA. The CDR3 contains 15 residues. DNA of the CDR3: TGTGCCAGCAGCTTAGCAATAAGTCCCCGGGGAGAGCAGTACTTC. Translated, it gives CASSLAISPRGEQYF.

The chain couples TRBV7-9 to TRBJ1-1; D is uncertain. V was trimmed by 6 bases and J by 1 base, leaving 15 bases between them. Germline V gives CDR1 SEHNR, CDR2 FQNEAQ (reference sequence). This CDR3 contains 15 residues. The CDR3 bases are TGTGCCAGCAGTCCCTACTCCGATCGGAACACTGAAGCTTTCTTT. This codes for CASSPYSDRNTEAFF. The full variable domain, its missing parts supplied by reference TRBV7-9 and TRBJ1-1, is DTGVSQNPRHKITKRGQNVTFRCDPISEHNRLYWYRQTLGQGPEFLTYFQNEAQLEKSRLLSDRFSAERPKGSFSTLEIQRTEQGDSAMYLCASSPYSDRNTEAFFGQGTRLTVV.

V is TRBV19 and J is TRBJ2-2; D call uncertain. V gave up 3 bases and J gave up 1 base, with 6 bases separating them. The CDR3 contains 14 residues. Germline CDR1 reads LNHDA; CDR2 reads SQIVND (reference sequence). CDR3 in DNA: TGTGCCAGTAGTATGGGTCGGAACACCGGGGAGCTGTTTTTT. Residues: CASSMGRNTGELFF.

V is TRBV7-8 and J is TRBJ1-1; D is perhaps TRBD1 (6 bases). V lost 5 bases to trimming and J lost 6 bases, with 22 bases between them. The length of the CDR3 is 16 residues. Germline CDR1 is SGHVS and CDR2 is FQNEAQ. The CDR3 sequence: CASSGLGMGGRAEAFF. CDR3 nucleotides: TGTGCCAGCAGCGGGCTTGGAATGGGGGGCAGAGCTGAAGCTTTCTTT. Combining the CDR3 with reference TRBV7-8 and TRBJ1-1 gives the whole variable domain GAGVSQSPRYKVAKRGQDVALRCDPISGHVSLFWYQQALGQGPEFLTYFQNEAQLDKSGLPSDRFFAERPEGSVSTLKIQRTQQEDSAVYLCASSGLGMGGRAEAFFGQGTRLTVV.